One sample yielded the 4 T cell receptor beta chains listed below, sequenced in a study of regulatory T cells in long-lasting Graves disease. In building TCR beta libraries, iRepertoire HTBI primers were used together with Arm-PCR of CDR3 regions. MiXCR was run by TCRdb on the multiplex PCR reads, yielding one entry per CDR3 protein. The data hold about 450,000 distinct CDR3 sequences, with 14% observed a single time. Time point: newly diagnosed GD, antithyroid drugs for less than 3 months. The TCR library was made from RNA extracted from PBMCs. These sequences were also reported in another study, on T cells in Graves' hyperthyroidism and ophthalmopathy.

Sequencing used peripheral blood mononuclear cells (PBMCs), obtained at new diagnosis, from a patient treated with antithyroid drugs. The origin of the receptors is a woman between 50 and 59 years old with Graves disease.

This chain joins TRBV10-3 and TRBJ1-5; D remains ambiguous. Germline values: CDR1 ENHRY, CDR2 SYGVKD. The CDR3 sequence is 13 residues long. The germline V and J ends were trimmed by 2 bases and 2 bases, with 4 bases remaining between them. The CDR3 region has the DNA TGTGCCATCAGTGAGGTTGGCAATCAGCCCCAGCATTTT. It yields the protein CAISEVGNQPQHF.

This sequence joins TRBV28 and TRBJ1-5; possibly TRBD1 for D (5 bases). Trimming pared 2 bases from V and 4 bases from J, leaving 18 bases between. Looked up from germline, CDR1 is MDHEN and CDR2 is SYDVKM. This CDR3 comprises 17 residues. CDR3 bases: TGTGCCAGCAGTTTAACGGGGGGGGGGGGTAAAAATCAGCCCCAGCATTTT. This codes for CASSLTGGGGKNQPQHF.

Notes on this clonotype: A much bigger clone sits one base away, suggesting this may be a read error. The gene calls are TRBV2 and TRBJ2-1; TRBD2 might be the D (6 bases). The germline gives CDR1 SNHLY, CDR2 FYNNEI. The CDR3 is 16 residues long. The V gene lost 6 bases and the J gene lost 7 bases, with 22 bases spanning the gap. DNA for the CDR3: TGTGCCAGCAGCCGATATGGCGGGAAGGCGGGAAATGAGCAGTTCTTC. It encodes CASSRYGGKAGNEQFF.

The DNA for the CDR3 is TGCGCCAGCAGCTTGGCCCGGGACAGAAGCTTCACAGATACGCAGTATTTT. Translation gives CASSLARDRSFTDTQYF. This chain uses TRBV5-1 with TRBJ2-3; 7 nucleotides agree with TRBD1. V trimming: 0 bases; J trimming: 2 bases; junction bases outside the gene matches: 9. Per germline, CDR1 SGHRS and CDR2 YFSETQ. The CDR3 loop spans 17 amino acids.